The 12 T cell receptor beta chains presented below share a single source sample, sequenced in a study of blood T cell repertoires in COVID-19 (dated by TCRdb to the early 2020s). Libraries were prepared through the immunoSEQ multiplex PCR assay. TCRdb carries this immuneACCESS record with in-frame sequences only. Its versions omit some clonotypes, under half of them owing to an unresolved V gene in the studies checked, with the rest unexplained. Present in this sample are about 52,000 clones, 86% of which were seen just once. Approximately 14% of the sample is taken by the ten largest. Sequencing was done on a sample of peripheral blood. These TCRs come from an older man with acute or convalescent COVID-19.

This clone was seen once. The junction shows a germline mismatch at one end, possibly a read error. This chain's CDR3 is CASNLGGGTDKNTEAFF. In DNA form, the CDR3 reads TGTGCTAGCAACCTCGGGGGGGGAACAGATAAGAACACTGAAGCTTTCTTT. The chain links TRBV7-7 to TRBJ1-1; D is possibly TRBD1 (5 bases). CDR1 is SSHAT, CDR2 FNYEAQ, per germline (reference sequence). The CDR3 totals 17 residues.

V is TRBV5-1 and J is TRBJ2-3, with D possibly matching TRBD2 (7 bases). CDR1 is SGHRS and CDR2 is YFSETQ in the germline V gene. The CDR3 loop spans 16 amino acids. Trimming took 3 bases from V and 0 from J, leaving 14 bases between them. This chain's CDR3 is CASSWGLADSTDTQYF. CDR3 DNA sequence: TGCGCCAGCAGCTGGGGGCTAGCGGATAGCACAGATACGCAGTATTTT.

This chain connects TRBV6-5 to TRBJ1-2; TRBD1 matches 11 bases. V shed 4 bases, J shed 4 bases, and the junction held 2 bases outside the gene matches. Per germline, CDR1 MNHEY and CDR2 SVGAGI. CDR3 length equals 14 residues. This chain's CDR3 is CASSSGTGGYGYTF. CDR3 nucleotides: TGTGCCAGCAGTTCCGGGACAGGGGGCTATGGCTACACCTTC.

This chain connects TRBV21-1 to TRBJ1-2; the table's D call of TRBD1 was not tested on the DNA. TRBV21-1 is given as a pseudogene. This CDR3 comprises 23 residues. This CDR3 is CASSKVRGHYRYILGPENYGYTF. CDR3 DNA sequence: TGTGCCAGCAGCAAAGTTCGGGGACACTATAGGTATATTTTAGGGCCCGAAAACTATGGCTACACCTTC.

The V and J genes are TRBV7-6 and TRBJ1-6; 10 nucleotides agree with TRBD1. V was clipped by 1 base and J by 10 bases; unmatched bases: 4. The V gene's germline CDR1 is SGHVS and CDR2 FNYEAQ. CDR3 length: 15 amino acids. The CDR3 nucleotides are TGTGCCAGCAGCTTAGGGACAGGGGGTCGGTCACCCCTCCACTTT. This encodes CASSLGTGGRSPLHF. Complete variable domain (other parts from reference TRBV7-6 and TRBJ1-6): GAGVSQSPRYKVTKRGQDVALRCDPISGHVSLYWYRQALGQGPEFLTYFNYEAQQDKSGLPNDRFSAERPEGSISTLTIQRTEQRDSAMYRCASSLGTGGRSPLHFGNGTRLTVT.

The V and J genes are TRBV7-3 and TRBJ1-1; possible D gene TRBD1, 5 bases. Trimming pared 2 bases from V and 0 bases from J, leaving 7 bases between. Germline-derived CDR1 and CDR2 are SGHTA and FQGTGA. The CDR3 has 14 amino acids. This CDR3 is CASSLSGMNTEAFF. Here the CDR3 DNA reads TGTGCCAGCAGCTTATCAGGGATGAACACTGAAGCTTTCTTT.

The CDR3 DNA is TGCGCCAGCAGCTTGGGTGACAGGGGCGCTGAAGCTTTCTTT. It codes for CASSLGDRGAEAFF. This sequence joins TRBV5-1 and TRBJ1-1; 8 positions agree with TRBD1. Germline V gives CDR1 SGHRS, CDR2 YFSETQ. The CDR3 spans 14 residues. V was pared by 0 bases and J by 6 bases, with 4 bases of the junction left unmatched. Supplemented by reference TRBV5-1 and TRBJ1-1, the full variable domain reads KAGVTQTPRYLIKTRGQQVTLSCSPISGHRSVSWYQQTPGQGLQFLFEYFSETQRNKGNFPGRFSGRQFSNSRSEMNVSTLELGDSALYLCASSLGDRGAEAFFGQGTRLTVV.

The chain is built from TRBV27 and TRBJ1-6, with 7 bases fitting TRBD1. The CDR3 is 17 residues long. The ends lost 2 bases at V and 1 base at J; junction bases unmatched: 5. Germline loops: CDR1 MNHEY, CDR2 SMNVEV (reference sequence). CDR3: CASSLDRVWSYNSPLHF. The CDR3 nucleotides read TGTGCCAGCAGTTTAGACAGGGTTTGGTCCTATAATTCACCCCTCCACTTT.

The CDR3 loop reads CASSPDNDAEAFF. CDR3 nucleotides: TGTGCCAGCAGCCCAGACAATGACGCTGAAGCTTTCTTT. The V and J genes are TRBV11-3 and TRBJ1-1; D ambiguous. Trimming shortened V by 5 bases and J by 6 bases, and 13 bases separated the two germline ends. The CDR3 runs 13 residues. CDR1 is SGHNT, CDR2 YENEEA, per germline.

The V call is TRBV7-9, the J call TRBJ2-3, with TRBD1 matching over 12 bases. Germline lookup yields CDR1 SEHNR and CDR2 FQNEAQ (reference sequence). There are 15 residues in the CDR3. Trimming cost V 6 bases and J 6 bases; bases outside gene matches: 7. In DNA, the CDR3 is TGTGCCAGCAGACCCGGGACAGGGGGCTTGGATACGCAGTATTTT. This gives the protein CASRPGTGGLDTQYF.

The chain links TRBV29-1 to TRBJ1-2, with a possible D match to TRBD1 (6 bases). Trimming took 2 bases from V and 4 from J, leaving 11 bases between them. The CDR3 is made up of 13 amino acids. The germline V gene encodes CDR1 SQVTM and CDR2 ANQGSEA. CDR3 amino acids: CSVEQGSFYGYTF. CDR3 nucleotide sequence: TGCAGCGTTGAACAGGGGAGTTTCTATGGCTACACCTTC. The whole variable domain, remainder taken from reference TRBV29-1 and TRBJ1-2, is SAVISQKPSRDICQRGTSLTIQCQVDSQVTMMFWYRQQPGQSLTLIATANQGSEATYESGFVIDKFPISRPNLTFSTLTVSNMSPEDSSIYLCSVEQGSFYGYTFGSGTRLTVV.

In this sample, this clone turned up a few times. The rearrangement joins TRBV30 to TRBJ1-1; D is undetermined. The CDR3 length is 15 residues. Germline V lookup: CDR1 GTSNPN, CDR2 SVGIG (reference sequence). The V end was cut by 3 bases, the J end by 0 bases, with 14 bases between. CDR3 in DNA: TGTGCCTGGAGCCAACGAGGAGACTTGAACACTGAAGCTTTCTTT. Encoded protein: CAWSQRGDLNTEAFF.